The clone carrying this T cell receptor (beta chain) has just a few counts. Its antigen is undetermined. The CDR3 covers 13 residues. Between the trimmed V and J ends, which lost 4 bases and 3 bases, there was a span of 6 bases. Germline values: CDR1 MNHNS, CDR2 SASEGT. The data belong to a study of T cell clonotyping in hematopoietic cell transplantation. Samples: about 28 days before transplant, then days 30, 100 and 180 after. The data were produced by immunoSEQ multiplex PCR, yet TCRdb's version contains in-frame clones alone and is incomplete. The top ten hold less than 4.5% of the sample, which has approximately 8,000 clones, 90% to 95% seen once. Study-level points and caveats: Few recipient clonotypes overlapped donors; over 95% were de novo at given depth.

V usage is TRBV6-1 and J usage is TRBJ1-4; D gene uncertain. The origin of this receptor is a female patient in her fifties or sixties who had an allogeneic stem cell transplant from an unrelated donor, so the T cells may come from the graft donor. Some clones in this sample may be carry-over from other donors' samples. The sample here was PBMCs, taken 180 days after allogeneic stem cell transplant. This chain's CDR3 is CASSVWANEKLFF. The DNA for the CDR3 is TGTGCCAGCAGTGTATGGGCTAATGAAAAACTGTTTTTT.